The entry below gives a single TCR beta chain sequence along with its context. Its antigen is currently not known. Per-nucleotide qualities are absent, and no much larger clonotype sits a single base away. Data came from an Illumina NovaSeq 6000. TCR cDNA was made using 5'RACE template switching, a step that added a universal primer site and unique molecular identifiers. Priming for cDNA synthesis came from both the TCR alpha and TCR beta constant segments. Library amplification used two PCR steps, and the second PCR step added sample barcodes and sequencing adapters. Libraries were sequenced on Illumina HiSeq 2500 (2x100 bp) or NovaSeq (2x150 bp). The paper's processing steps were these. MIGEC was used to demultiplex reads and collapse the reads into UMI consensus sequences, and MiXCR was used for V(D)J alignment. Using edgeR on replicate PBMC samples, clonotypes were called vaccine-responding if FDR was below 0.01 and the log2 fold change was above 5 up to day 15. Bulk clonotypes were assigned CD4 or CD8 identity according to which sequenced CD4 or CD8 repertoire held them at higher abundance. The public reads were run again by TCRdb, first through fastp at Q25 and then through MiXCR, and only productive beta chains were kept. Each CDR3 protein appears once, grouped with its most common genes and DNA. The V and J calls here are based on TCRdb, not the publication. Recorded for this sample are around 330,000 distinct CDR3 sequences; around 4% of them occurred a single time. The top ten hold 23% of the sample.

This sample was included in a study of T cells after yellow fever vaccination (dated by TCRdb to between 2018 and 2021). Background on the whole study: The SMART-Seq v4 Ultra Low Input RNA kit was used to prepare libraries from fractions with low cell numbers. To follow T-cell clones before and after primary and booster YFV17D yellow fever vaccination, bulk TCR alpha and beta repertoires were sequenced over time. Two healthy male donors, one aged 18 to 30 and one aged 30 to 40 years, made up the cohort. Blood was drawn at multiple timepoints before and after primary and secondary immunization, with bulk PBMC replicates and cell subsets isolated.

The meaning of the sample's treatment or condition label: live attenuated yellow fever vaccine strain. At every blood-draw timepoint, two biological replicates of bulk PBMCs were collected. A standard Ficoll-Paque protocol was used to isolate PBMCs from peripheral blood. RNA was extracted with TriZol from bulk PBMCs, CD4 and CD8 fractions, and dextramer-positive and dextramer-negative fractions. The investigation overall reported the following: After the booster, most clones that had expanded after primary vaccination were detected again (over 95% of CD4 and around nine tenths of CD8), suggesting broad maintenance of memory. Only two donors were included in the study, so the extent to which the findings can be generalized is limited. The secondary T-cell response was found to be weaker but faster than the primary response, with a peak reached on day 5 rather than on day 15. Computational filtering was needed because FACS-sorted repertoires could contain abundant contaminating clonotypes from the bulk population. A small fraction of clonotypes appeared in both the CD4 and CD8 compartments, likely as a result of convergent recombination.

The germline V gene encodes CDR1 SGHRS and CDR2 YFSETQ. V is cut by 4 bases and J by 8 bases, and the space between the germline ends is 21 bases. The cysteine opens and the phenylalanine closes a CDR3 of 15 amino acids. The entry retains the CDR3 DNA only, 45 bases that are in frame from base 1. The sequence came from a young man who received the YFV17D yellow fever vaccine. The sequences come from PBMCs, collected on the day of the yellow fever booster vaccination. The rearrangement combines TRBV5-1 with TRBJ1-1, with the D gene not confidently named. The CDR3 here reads CASSAEGGKGREAFF. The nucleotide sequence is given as TGCGCCAGCAGCGCGGAGGGTGGTAAAGGTAGAGAAGCTTTCTTT.